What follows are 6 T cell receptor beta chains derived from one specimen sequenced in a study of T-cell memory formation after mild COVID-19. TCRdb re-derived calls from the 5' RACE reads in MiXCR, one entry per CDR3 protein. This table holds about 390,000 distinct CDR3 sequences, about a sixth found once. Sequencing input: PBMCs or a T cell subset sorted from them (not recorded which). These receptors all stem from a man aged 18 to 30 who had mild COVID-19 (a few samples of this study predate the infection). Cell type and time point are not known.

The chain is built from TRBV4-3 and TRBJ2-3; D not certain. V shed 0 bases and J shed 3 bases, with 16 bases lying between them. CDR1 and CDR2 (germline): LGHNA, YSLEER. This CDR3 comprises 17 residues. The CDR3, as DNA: TGCGCCAGCAGCCAAGATTGGGCAGCCTTGAGAACAGATACGCAGTATTTT. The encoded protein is CASSQDWAALRTDTQYF.

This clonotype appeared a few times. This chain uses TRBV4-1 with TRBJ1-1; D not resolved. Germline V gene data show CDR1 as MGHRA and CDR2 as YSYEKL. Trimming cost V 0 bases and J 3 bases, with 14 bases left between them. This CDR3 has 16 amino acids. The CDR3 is CASSQDARTLDTEAFF. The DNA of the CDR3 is TGCGCCAGCAGCCAAGATGCCCGGACGTTGGACACTGAAGCTTTCTTT.

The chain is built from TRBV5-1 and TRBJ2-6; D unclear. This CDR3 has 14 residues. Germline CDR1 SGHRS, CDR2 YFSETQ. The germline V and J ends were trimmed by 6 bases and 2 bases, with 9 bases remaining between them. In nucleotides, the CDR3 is TGCGCCAGCAATGTGGAACCTGGGGCCAACGTCCTGACTTTC. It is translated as CASNVEPGANVLTF.

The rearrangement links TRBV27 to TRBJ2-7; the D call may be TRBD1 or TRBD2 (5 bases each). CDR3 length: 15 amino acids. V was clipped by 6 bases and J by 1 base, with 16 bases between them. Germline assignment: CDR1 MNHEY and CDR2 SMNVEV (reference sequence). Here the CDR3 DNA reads TGTGCCAGCAGGGACCCCGGGGCACCTTCCTACGAGCAGTACTTC. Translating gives CASRDPGAPSYEQYF.

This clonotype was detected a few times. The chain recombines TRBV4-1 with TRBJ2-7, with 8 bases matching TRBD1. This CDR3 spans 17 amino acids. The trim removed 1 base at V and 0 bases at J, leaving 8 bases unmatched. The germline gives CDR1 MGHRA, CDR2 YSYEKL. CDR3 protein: CASSQGRGQVSSYEQYV. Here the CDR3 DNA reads TGCGCCAGCAGCCAAGGACGGGGACAGGTGAGCTCCTACGAGCAGTACGTC.

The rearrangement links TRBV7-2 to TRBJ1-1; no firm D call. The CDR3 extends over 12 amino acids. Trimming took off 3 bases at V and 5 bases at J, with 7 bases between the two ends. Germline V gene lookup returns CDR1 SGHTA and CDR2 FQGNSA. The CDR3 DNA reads TGTGCCAGCAGCTTCTTTCGGACTGAAGCTTTCTTT. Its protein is CASSFFRTEAFF.